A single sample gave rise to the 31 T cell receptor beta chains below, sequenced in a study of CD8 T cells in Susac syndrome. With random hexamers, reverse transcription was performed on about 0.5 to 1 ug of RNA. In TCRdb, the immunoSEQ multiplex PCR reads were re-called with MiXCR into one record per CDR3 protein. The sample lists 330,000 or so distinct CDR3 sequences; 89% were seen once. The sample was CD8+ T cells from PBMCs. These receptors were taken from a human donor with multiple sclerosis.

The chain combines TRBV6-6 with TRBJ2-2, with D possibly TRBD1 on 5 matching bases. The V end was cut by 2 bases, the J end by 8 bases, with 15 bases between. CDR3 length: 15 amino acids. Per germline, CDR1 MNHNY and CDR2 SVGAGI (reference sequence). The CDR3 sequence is CASSYVQGQEGELFF. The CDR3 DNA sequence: TGTGCCAGCAGTTACGTTCAGGGTCAAGAGGGGGAGCTGTTTTTT.

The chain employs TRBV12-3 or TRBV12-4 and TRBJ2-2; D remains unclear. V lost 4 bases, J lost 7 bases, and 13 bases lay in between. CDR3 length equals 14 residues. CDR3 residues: CASSSFTRYGELFF. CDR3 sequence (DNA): TGTGCCAGCAGTTCCTTTACTCGGTACGGGGAGCTGTTTTTT.

The CDR3 DNA reads as TGTGCCAGCTCACCACCGGGGCCAAACATTCAGTACTTC. It is translated as CASSPPGPNIQYF. The rearrangement joins TRBV18 to TRBJ2-4; D may be TRBD1 (5 bases). The V gene's germline CDR1 is KGHSH and CDR2 LQKENI. V dropped 0 bases and J dropped 6 bases, with 6 bases sitting between them. The CDR3 covers 13 residues.

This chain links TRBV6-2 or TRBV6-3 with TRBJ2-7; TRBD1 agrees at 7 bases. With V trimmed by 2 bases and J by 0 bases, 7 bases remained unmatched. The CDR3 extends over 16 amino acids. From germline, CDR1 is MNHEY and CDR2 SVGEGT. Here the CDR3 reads CASSYAVGTASYEQYF. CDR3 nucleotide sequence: TGTGCCAGCAGTTACGCGGTAGGGACAGCCTCCTACGAGCAGTACTTC.

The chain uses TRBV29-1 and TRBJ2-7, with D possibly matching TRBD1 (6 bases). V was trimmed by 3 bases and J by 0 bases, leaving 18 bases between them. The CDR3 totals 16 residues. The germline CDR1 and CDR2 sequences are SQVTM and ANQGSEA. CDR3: CSVDLLGRGHSYEQYF. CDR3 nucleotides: TGCAGCGTTGACCTCTTGGGCAGGGGCCACTCCTACGAGCAGTACTTC.

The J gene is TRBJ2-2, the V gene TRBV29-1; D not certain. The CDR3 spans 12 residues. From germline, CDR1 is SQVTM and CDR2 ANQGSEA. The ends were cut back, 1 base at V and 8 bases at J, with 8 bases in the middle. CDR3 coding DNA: TGCAGCGTTGAAGTGCGAGGAGGGGAGCTGTTTTTT. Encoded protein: CSVEVRGGELFF.

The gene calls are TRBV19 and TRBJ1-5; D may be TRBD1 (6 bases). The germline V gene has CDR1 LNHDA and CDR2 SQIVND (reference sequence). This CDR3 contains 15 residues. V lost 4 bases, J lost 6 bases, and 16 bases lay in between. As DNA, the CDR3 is TGTGCCAGTAGTACAACCGAGGGGGGGGGTCAGCCCCAGCATTTT. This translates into CASSTTEGGGQPQHF.

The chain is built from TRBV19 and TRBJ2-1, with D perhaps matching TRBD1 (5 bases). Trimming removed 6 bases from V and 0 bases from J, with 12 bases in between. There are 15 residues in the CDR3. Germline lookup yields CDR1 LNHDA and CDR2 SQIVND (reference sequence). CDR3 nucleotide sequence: TGTGCCAGTAGCTGGTCAGGGCCCTCCTACAATGAGCAGTTCTTC. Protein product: CASSWSGPSYNEQFF.

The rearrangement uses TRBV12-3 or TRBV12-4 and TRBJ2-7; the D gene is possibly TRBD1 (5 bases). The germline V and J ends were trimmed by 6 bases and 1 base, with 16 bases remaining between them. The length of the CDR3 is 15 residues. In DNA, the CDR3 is TGTGCCAGCAGAAAGACAGCCCTGGCGTCCTACGAGCAGTACTTC. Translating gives CASRKTALASYEQYF.

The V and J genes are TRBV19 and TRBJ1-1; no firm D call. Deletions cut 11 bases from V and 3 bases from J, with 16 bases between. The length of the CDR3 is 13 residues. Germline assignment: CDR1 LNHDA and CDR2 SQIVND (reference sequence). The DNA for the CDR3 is TGTGCCTCCAATCCGGGATGGGACACTGAAGCTTTCTTT. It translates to CASNPGWDTEAFF.

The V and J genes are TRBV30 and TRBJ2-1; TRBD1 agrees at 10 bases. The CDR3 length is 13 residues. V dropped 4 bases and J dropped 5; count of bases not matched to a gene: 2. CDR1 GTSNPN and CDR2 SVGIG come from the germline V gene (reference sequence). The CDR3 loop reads CAWKGTGDNEQFF. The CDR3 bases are TGTGCCTGGAAGGGGACAGGGGACAATGAGCAGTTCTTC.

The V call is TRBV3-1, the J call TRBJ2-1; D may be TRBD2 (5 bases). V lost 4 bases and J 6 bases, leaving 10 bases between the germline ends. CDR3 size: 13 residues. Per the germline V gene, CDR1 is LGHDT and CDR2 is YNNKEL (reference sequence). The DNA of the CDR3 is TGTGCCAGCAGCCGGGCGGGCACCAATGAGCAGTTCTTC. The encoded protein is CASSRAGTNEQFF.

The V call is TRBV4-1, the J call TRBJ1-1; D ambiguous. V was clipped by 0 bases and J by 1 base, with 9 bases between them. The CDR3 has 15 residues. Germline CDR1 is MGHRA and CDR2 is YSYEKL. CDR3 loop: CASSQDTAENTEAFF. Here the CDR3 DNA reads TGCGCCAGCAGCCAAGATACGGCGGAGAACACTGAAGCTTTCTTT.

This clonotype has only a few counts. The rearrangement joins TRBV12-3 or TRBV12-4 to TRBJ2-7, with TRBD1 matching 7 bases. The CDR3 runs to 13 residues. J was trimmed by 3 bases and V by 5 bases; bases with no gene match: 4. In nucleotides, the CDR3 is TGTGCCAGCAGTCCGGGACAGCTCTACGAGCAGTACTTC. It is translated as CASSPGQLYEQYF.

CDR3 sequence (DNA): TGTGCCAGCAGCCCCGAAGGGACAGGCGGGAAGCAGTACTTC. Encoded protein: CASSPEGTGGKQYF. The gene calls are TRBV7-8 and TRBJ2-7, with 8 bases lining up with TRBD1. CDR1 is SGHVS, CDR2 FQNEAQ, per germline. The CDR3 consists of 14 residues. J gave up 8 bases and V 5 bases, and 11 bases lay outside the gene matches.

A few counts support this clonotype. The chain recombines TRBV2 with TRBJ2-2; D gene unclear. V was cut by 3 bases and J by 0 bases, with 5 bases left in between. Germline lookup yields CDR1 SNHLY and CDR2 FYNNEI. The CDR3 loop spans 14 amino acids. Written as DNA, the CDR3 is TGTGCCAGCAGTGAGACTGCGAACACCGGGGAGCTGTTTTTT. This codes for CASSETANTGELFF.

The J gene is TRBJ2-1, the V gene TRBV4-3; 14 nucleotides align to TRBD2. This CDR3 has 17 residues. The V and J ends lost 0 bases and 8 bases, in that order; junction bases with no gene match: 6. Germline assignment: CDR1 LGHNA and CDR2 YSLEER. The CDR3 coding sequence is TGCGCCAGCAGCCAAGAACCGGGACTAGCGGGGGTAGATGAGCAGTTCTTC. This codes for CASSQEPGLAGVDEQFF.

The CDR3 region has the DNA TGTGCCAGCAGCTTAGCTGGGACTGGGGGGCTGAATGAGCAGTTCTTC. Its protein is CASSLAGTGGLNEQFF. The chain links TRBV7-6 to TRBJ2-1; either TRBD1 or TRBD2 may fit D (6 bases each). The length of the CDR3 is 16 residues. V lost 0 bases and J lost 7, with 16 bases in between. Germline CDR1 SGHVS, CDR2 FNYEAQ.

CDR3 bases: TGCGCCAGCAGCCAAGTTGAGGGCTACGGGGAGCTGTTTTTT. The encoded protein is CASSQVEGYGELFF. This rearrangement joins TRBV4-1 to TRBJ2-2, with a tentative D call TRBD2 (5 bases). Deletions cut 1 base from V and 7 bases from J, with 10 bases between. The CDR3 has 14 amino acids. CDR1 and CDR2 (germline): MGHRA, YSYEKL.

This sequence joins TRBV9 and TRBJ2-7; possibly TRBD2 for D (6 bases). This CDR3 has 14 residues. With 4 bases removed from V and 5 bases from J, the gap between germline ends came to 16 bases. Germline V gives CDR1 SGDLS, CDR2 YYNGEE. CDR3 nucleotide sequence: TGTGCCAGCAGCTCCTCAGGGCCGGGGGACGAGCAGTACTTC. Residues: CASSSSGPGDEQYF.

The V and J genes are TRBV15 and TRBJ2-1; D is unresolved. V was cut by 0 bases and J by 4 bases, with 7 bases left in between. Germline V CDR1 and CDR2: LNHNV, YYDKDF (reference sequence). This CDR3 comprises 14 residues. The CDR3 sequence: CATSRDAYYNEQFF. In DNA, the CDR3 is TGTGCCACCAGCAGAGATGCCTATTACAATGAGCAGTTCTTC. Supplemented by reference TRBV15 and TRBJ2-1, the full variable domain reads DAMVIQNPRYQVTQFGKPVTLSCSQTLNHNVMYWYQQKSSQAPKLLFHYYDKDFNNEADTPDNFQSRRPNTSFCFLDIRSPGLGDTAMYLCATSRDAYYNEQFFGPGTRLTVL.

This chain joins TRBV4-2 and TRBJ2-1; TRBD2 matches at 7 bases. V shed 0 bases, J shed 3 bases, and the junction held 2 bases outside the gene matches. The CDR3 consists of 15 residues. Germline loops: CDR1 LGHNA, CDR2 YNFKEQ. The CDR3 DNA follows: TGTGCCAGCAGCCAAGAGGCTAGCGGCTACAATGAGCAGTTCTTC. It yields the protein CASSQEASGYNEQFF.

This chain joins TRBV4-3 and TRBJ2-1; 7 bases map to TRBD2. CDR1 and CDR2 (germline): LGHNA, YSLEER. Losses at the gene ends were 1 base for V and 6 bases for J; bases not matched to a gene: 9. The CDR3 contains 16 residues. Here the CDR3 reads CASSQGGEGRGNEQFF. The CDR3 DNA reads TGCGCCAGCAGCCAAGGTGGGGAGGGGCGGGGCAATGAGCAGTTCTTC.

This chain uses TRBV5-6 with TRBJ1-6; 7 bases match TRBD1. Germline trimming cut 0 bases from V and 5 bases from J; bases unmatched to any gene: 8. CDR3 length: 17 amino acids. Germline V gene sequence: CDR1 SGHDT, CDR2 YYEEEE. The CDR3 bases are TGTGCCAGCAGCTTGGCCTTAGCGGGACAGCATAATTCACCCCTCCACTTT. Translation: CASSLALAGQHNSPLHF.

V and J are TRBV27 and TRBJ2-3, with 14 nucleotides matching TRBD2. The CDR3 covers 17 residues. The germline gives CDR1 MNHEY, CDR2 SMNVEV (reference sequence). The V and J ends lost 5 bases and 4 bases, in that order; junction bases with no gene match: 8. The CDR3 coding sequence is TGTGCCAGCAGTCCACGACTAGCGGGGGGGCTGGCAGATACGCAGTATTTT. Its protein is CASSPRLAGGLADTQYF.

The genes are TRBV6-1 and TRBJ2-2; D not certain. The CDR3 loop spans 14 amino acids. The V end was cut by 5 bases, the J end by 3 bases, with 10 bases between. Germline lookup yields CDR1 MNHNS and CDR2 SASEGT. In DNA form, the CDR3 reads TGTGCCAGCAGTTACGTGGCGGACACCGGGGAGCTGTTTTTT. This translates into CASSYVADTGELFF.

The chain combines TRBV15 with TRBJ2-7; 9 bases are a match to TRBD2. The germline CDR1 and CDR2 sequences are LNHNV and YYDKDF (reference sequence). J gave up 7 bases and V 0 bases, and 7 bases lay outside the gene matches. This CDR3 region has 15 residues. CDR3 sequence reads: CATSRDLGSGGEQYF. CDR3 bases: TGTGCCACCAGCAGAGATCTGGGTAGCGGGGGTGAGCAGTACTTC.

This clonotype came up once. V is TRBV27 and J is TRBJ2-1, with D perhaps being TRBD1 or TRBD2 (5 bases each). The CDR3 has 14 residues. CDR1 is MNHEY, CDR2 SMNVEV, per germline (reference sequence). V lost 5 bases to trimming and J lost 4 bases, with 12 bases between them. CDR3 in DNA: TGTGCCAGCAGTACCCGATGGGGGTACAATGAGCAGTTCTTC. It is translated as CASSTRWGYNEQFF.

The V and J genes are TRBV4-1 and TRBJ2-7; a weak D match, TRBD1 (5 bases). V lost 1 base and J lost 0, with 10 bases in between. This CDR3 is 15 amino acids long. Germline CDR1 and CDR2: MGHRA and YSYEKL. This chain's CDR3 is CASSQGGGASYEQYF. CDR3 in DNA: TGCGCCAGCAGCCAAGGGGGTGGGGCCTCCTACGAGCAGTACTTC.

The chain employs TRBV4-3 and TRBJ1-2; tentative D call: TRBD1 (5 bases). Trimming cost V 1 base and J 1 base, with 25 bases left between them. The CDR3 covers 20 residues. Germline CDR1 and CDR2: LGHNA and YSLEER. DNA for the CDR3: TGCGCCAGCAGCCAAGTGAAGGACGTGGGGCCAGAGGCCCTTAACTATGGCTACACCTTC. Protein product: CASSQVKDVGPEALNYGYTF.

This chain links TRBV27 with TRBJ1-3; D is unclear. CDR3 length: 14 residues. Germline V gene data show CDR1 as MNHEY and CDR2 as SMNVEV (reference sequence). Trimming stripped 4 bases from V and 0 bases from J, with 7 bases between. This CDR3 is CASSSRPSGNTIYF. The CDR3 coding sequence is TGTGCCAGCAGTTCTAGGCCCTCTGGAAACACCATATATTTT.